These 25 T cell receptor beta chains originate from one sample sequenced in a study of cytomegalovirus exposure and HLA in healthy donors. The study ran its PCR with 60 Vbeta and 13 Jbeta primers. TCRdb's copy holds only in-frame clones and misses some; the assay was immunoSEQ multiplex PCR. The data show 100,000 to 150,000 clones, with over 70% seen just once and more than 3% held by the top ten. The sample consisted of PBMCs. The receptors were gathered from a woman between 50 and 59 years old in good health and CMV-seronegative.

The J gene is TRBJ2-3, the V gene TRBV6-1, with D perhaps matching TRBD1 (6 bases). The CDR3 runs 14 residues. From germline, CDR1 is MNHNS and CDR2 SASEGT. V lost 7 bases and J lost 4, with 15 bases in between. CDR3 residues: CASTNPQGADTQYF. DNA for the CDR3: TGTGCCAGCACAAACCCACAGGGAGCAGATACGCAGTATTTT.

The chain recombines TRBV6-5 with TRBJ2-1; D possibly corresponds to TRBD2 (5 bases). The CDR3 loop spans 14 amino acids. Germline CDR1 is MNHEY and CDR2 is SVGAGI. Deletions cut 6 bases from V and 0 bases from J, with 9 bases between. CDR3 bases: TGTGCCAGCAGCGAGCGGAGCTCCTACAATGAGCAGTTCTTC. It yields the protein CASSERSSYNEQFF.

The V call is TRBV6-4, the J call TRBJ1-2, with D possibly matching TRBD1 (5 bases). This CDR3 comprises 15 residues. Per germline, CDR1 MRHNA and CDR2 SNTAGT. Between the trimmed V and J ends, which lost 2 bases and 6 bases, there was a span of 16 bases. The DNA of the CDR3 is TGTGCCAGCAGTGACACACCACAGGCCTTAGATGGCTACACCTTC. Its translation: CASSDTPQALDGYTF.

In its sample, this clone was seen a few times. V is TRBV14 and J is TRBJ1-1; D not resolved. V was trimmed by 5 bases and J by 7 bases, leaving 14 bases between them. Looked up from germline, CDR1 is SGHDN and CDR2 is FVKESK. CDR3 length: 13 amino acids. CDR3 protein: CASSKLQAGEAFF. The CDR3 DNA reads as TGTGCCAGCAGCAAGTTGCAGGCTGGTGAAGCTTTCTTT.

The rearrangement uses TRBV6-5 and TRBJ2-7, with 7 bases aligning to TRBD1. Germline V gene data show CDR1 as MNHEY and CDR2 as SVGAGI. This CDR3 has 14 amino acids. Trimming at V came to 6 bases and at J to 2 bases, leaving 7 bases not matched to a gene. The CDR3 coding sequence is TGTGCCAGCAGACTTTCCGGGACAGCCTACGAGCAGTACTTC. Protein: CASRLSGTAYEQYF.

J is TRBJ2-1 and V is TRBV28; D ambiguous. Trimming took off 3 bases at V and 9 bases at J, with 9 bases between the two ends. Germline CDR1 reads MDHEN; CDR2 reads SYDVKM. The CDR3 totals 12 residues. The CDR3 reads CASSFTTREQFF. The DNA of the CDR3 is TGTGCCAGCAGTTTCACTACGCGTGAGCAGTTCTTC.

This clone was seen more than once but under ten times. V and J are TRBV7-2 and TRBJ1-6, with 7 positions matching TRBD1. J was trimmed by 7 bases and V by 5 bases; bases with no gene match: 5. The CDR3 is made up of 14 amino acids. The V gene's germline CDR1 is SGHTA and CDR2 FQGNSA. The CDR3 reads CASSPQGVNSPLHF. For the CDR3, the DNA is TGTGCCAGCAGCCCCCAGGGGGTGAATTCACCCCTCCACTTT.

V and J are TRBV28 and TRBJ1-6, with D possibly TRBD1 on 5 matching bases. Looked up from germline, CDR1 is MDHEN and CDR2 is SYDVKM. Trimming cost V 3 bases and J 8 bases, with 14 bases left between them. The CDR3 is 15 amino acids. The CDR3 region is CASSFLGQVHSPLHF. The CDR3 DNA reads TGTGCCAGCAGTTTCTTAGGACAAGTCCATTCACCCCTCCACTTT.

The V gene is TRBV4-1, the J gene TRBJ2-7; a possible D gene is TRBD1 (6 bases). CDR1 is MGHRA, CDR2 YSYEKL, per germline. This CDR3 region has 14 residues. The V and J ends lost 5 bases and 3 bases respectively, with 14 bases between them. CDR3 bases: TGCGCCAGCAGCTCAACAGGGAAGATCTACGAGCAGTACTTC. Translated: CASSSTGKIYEQYF.

This clone occurred a few times. In DNA, the CDR3 is TGCGCCAGCAGCCCGGGGGGTGGGACTAGCAATCAGCCCCAGCATTTT. It is translated as CASSPGGGTSNQPQHF. This chain uses TRBV5-1 with TRBJ1-5; a possible D gene is TRBD1 (5 bases). Trimming removed 4 bases at V and 0 bases at J, with 14 bases between. Looked up from germline, CDR1 is SGHRS and CDR2 is YFSETQ. CDR3 length: 16 residues.

This chain joins TRBV18 and TRBJ1-1; D is unresolved. Germline CDR1 and CDR2: KGHSH and LQKENI. V was shortened by 4 bases and J by 1 base, with 4 bases between the two germline ends. The CDR3 runs to 12 residues. The CDR3 here is CASSRGNTEAFF. CDR3 coding DNA: TGTGCCAGCTCACGAGGGAACACTGAAGCTTTCTTT. Based on the CDR3 plus reference TRBV18 and TRBJ1-1, the full variable domain is NAGVMQNPRHLVRRRGQEARLRCSPMKGHSHVYWYRQLPEEGLKFMVYLQKENIIDESGMPKERFSAEFPKEGPSILRIQQVVRGDSAAYFCASSRGNTEAFFGQGTRLTVV.

For this clone: At one of its ends the junction is not consistent with the germline gene, which may arise from a read error. The V gene is TRBV7-9, the J gene TRBJ2-5; weak D call: TRBD2 (5 bases). CDR1 and CDR2 from the germline V gene are SEHNR and FQNEAQ (reference sequence). CDR3 size: 15 residues. The CDR3 coding sequence is TGTTCCAGCAGCTTAGCGTTGACCCGCGGAGAGACCCAGTACTTC. This gives the protein CSSSLALTRGETQYF.

Here the CDR3 reads CASSQDLPQLAGEVEQFF. CDR3 nucleotide sequence: TGTGCCAGCAGCCAAGATCTCCCTCAGCTAGCGGGAGAGGTTGAGCAGTTCTTC. V gene TRBV4-2 combines with J gene TRBJ2-1; 10 bases match TRBD2. J lost 9 bases, V lost 0 bases, and 14 bases had no gene match. The CDR3 sequence is 18 residues long. Germline V gene sequence: CDR1 LGHNA, CDR2 YNFKEQ.

The chain couples TRBV6-5 to TRBJ2-6; unclear D gene. With 0 bases removed from V and 0 bases from J, the gap between germline ends came to 6 bases. This CDR3 region has 16 residues. Per germline, CDR1 MNHEY and CDR2 SVGAGI. The CDR3 sequence is CASSYSSGSGANVLTF. DNA for the CDR3: TGTGCCAGCAGTTACTCGTCGGGCTCTGGGGCCAACGTCCTGACTTTC.

DNA for the CDR3: TGCGCCAGCAGCCCGACAGGGGACACTGAAGCTTTCTTT. This translates into CASSPTGDTEAFF. This rearrangement joins TRBV5-1 to TRBJ1-1; 8 bases align to TRBD1. The junction had 2 bases not matched to a gene; V was cut back by 4 bases and J by 3 bases. Germline lookup yields CDR1 SGHRS and CDR2 YFSETQ. This CDR3 spans 13 amino acids.

On this clone itself: Distinct nucleotide sequences in the sample also encode this CDR3. The chain has TRBV7-6 and TRBJ2-7; D not certain. Germline V gives CDR1 SGHVS, CDR2 FNYEAQ. The CDR3 contains 14 residues. Trimming stripped 4 bases from V and 0 bases from J, with 10 bases between. In DNA, the CDR3 is TGTGCCAGCAGCTCTCTAGTTTCCTCCTACGAGCAGTACTTC. It codes for CASSSLVSSYEQYF.

The rearrangement joins TRBV5-6 to TRBJ1-5; the match to TRBD1 covers 9 bases. The CDR3 is 18 amino acids. Germline V lookup: CDR1 SGHDT, CDR2 YYEEEE. Trimming at V came to 3 bases and at J to 7 bases, leaving 17 bases not matched to a gene. CDR3 in DNA: TGTGCCAGCAGCTCCCATTACCGGGACAGGGTCTTTGGGCAGCCCCAGCATTTT. The encoded protein is CASSSHYRDRVFGQPQHF.

The rearrangement links TRBV28 to TRBJ2-3, with D possibly TRBD1 on 7 matching bases. The CDR3 is 14 amino acids. Germline CDR1 is MDHEN and CDR2 is SYDVKM. The V end was cut by 4 bases, the J end by 1 base, with 9 bases between. The CDR3 here is CASSWRGRTDTQYF. CDR3 coding DNA: TGTGCCAGCAGTTGGAGGGGGCGCACAGATACGCAGTATTTT.

The chain employs TRBV19 and TRBJ2-2; D gene uncertain. V was clipped by 7 bases and J by 7 bases, with 13 bases between them. This CDR3 has 13 amino acids. Germline V gives CDR1 LNHDA, CDR2 SQIVND (reference sequence). The CDR3 loop is CASKSLSGGELFF. The CDR3 DNA reads as TGTGCCAGTAAAAGTCTCTCGGGCGGGGAGCTGTTTTTT.

This clone was seen only a few times. This rearrangement joins TRBV5-4 to TRBJ1-1; D is ambiguous. The CDR3 is 12 amino acids. V lost 0 bases, J lost 6 bases, and 6 bases lay in between. Germline V CDR1 and CDR2: SGHNT, YYREEE (reference sequence). The DNA of the CDR3 is TGTGCCAGCAGCTTGGACAGATCTGAAGCTTTCTTT. It is translated as CASSLDRSEAFF. Filled out from reference TRBV5-4 and TRBJ1-1, the complete variable domain reads ETGVTQSPTHLIKTRGQQVTLRCSSQSGHNTVSWYQQALGQGPQFIFQYYREEENGRGNFPPRFSGLQFPNYSSELNVNALELDDSALYLCASSLDRSEAFFGQGTRLTVV.

The CDR3 sequence is CASTTGTGAWTGELFF. CDR3 coding DNA: TGTGCCAGCACTACCGGGACAGGGGCTTGGACCGGGGAGCTGTTTTTT. The chain carries TRBV6-6 and TRBJ2-2; 10 nucleotides line up with TRBD1. The CDR3 totals 16 residues. The V gene's germline CDR1 is MNHNY and CDR2 SVGAGI (reference sequence). Germline trimming cut 7 bases from V and 5 bases from J; bases unmatched to any gene: 10.

The chain recombines TRBV10-1 with TRBJ1-4; possibly TRBD1 for D (6 bases). CDR1 is WNHNN, CDR2 SYGVQD, per germline (reference sequence). CDR3 length equals 14 residues. V gave up 6 bases and J gave up 8 bases, with 16 bases separating them. CDR3 coding DNA: TGCGCCAGCAGACTTGACAGGTGGAAGGAAAAACTGTTTTTT. Translated, it gives CASRLDRWKEKLFF.

The chain joins TRBV9 to TRBJ2-7; 7 bases map to TRBD1. The germline V gene encodes CDR1 SGDLS and CDR2 YYNGEE. V dropped 3 bases and J dropped 3; count of bases not matched to a gene: 12. The CDR3 runs to 16 residues. As DNA, the CDR3 is TGTGCCAGCAGCGAGGCCCCCGACAGGACAGGCTACGAGCAGTACTTC. Translated, it gives CASSEAPDRTGYEQYF.

This clone has just a few counts. As DNA, the CDR3 is TGTGCCAGCAGCACTGGACTAGCGGGTTTGCATGAGCAGTTCTTC. It translates to CASSTGLAGLHEQFF. The chain carries TRBV11-2 and TRBJ2-1; TRBD2 matches 11 bases. Germline V gene data show CDR1 as SGHAT and CDR2 as FQNNGV. J was trimmed by 8 bases and V by 5 bases; bases with no gene match: 8. This CDR3 is 15 amino acids long.

This clone has only a few counts. The chain recombines TRBV29-1 with TRBJ2-1; D unresolved. Germline V lookup: CDR1 SQVTM, CDR2 ANQGSEA. V lost 4 bases and J 2 bases, leaving 6 bases between the germline ends. This CDR3 region has 12 residues. CDR3 nucleotide sequence: TGCAGCGTTGGTAGCACCTACAATGAGCAGTTCTTC. It is translated as CSVGSTYNEQFF.